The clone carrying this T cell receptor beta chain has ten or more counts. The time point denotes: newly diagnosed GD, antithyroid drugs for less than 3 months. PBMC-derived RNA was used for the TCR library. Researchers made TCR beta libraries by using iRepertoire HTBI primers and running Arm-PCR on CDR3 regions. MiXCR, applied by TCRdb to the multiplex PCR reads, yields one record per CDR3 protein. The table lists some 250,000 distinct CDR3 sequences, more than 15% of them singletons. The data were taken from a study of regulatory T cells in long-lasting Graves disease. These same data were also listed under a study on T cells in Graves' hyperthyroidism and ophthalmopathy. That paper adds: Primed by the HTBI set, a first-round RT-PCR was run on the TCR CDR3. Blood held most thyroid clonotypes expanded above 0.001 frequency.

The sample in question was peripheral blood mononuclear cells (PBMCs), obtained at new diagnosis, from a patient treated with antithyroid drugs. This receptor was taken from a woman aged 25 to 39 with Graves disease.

CDR3 amino acids: CASSLRVPGGYEKLFF. The CDR3 DNA follows: TGTGCCAGCAGTTTGCGAGTCCCCGGGGGATATGAAAAACTGTTTTTT. The rearrangement joins TRBV27 to TRBJ1-4; D might be TRBD1 (5 bases). Germline V lookup: CDR1 MNHEY, CDR2 SMNVEV (reference sequence). The CDR3 sequence is 16 residues long. Trimming took 3 bases from V and 6 from J, leaving 17 bases between them. The full variable domain, with the rest looked up from reference TRBV27 and TRBJ1-4, is EAQVTQNPRYLITVTGKKLTVTCSQNMNHEYMSWYRQDPGLGLRQIYYSMNVEVTDKGDVPEGYKVSRKEKRNFPLILESPSPNQTSLYFCASSLRVPGGYEKLFFGSGTQLSVL.